The 4 T cell receptor beta chains below come from one sample, sequenced in a study of blood T cell repertoires in COVID-19. TCRdb's copy holds only in-frame clones and misses some; the assay was immunoSEQ multiplex PCR. The profile covers some 270,000 clones, with 85% appearing a single time and approximately 9% taken by the ten largest. Material: PBMCs or T cells enriched from blood (not recorded which). The receptor source for this set is a woman between 45 and 60 years old with acute COVID-19.

V and J are TRBV30 and TRBJ2-2, with a weak D call TRBD1 (8 bases). This CDR3 contains 15 residues. V was pared by 4 bases and J by 4 bases, with 16 bases between. Germline V CDR1 and CDR2: GTSNPN, SVGIG (reference sequence). This CDR3 is CAWIWTGTTTGELFF. CDR3 DNA sequence: TGTGCCTGGATTTGGACAGGGACTACCACCGGGGAGCTGTTTTTT.

The chain recombines TRBV12-5 with TRBJ2-1; possibly TRBD1 for D (6 bases). The CDR3 is made up of 16 amino acids. V lost 1 base to trimming and J lost 9 bases, with 19 bases between them. Germline V gene sequence: CDR1 LGHNT, CDR2 FRNRAP. The DNA of the CDR3 is TGTGCTAGTGGTTTGGCAGGGGTACTACAATATAGTGAGCAGTTCTTC. Amino acids: CASGLAGVLQYSEQFF.

This clone was counted once. V usage is TRBV27 and J usage is TRBJ2-1; 7 bases line up with TRBD2. The CDR3 is 16 amino acids. Germline assignment: CDR1 MNHEY and CDR2 SMNVEV (reference sequence). Trimming removed 5 bases from V and 3 bases from J; junction bases left unmatched: 10. The CDR3 here is CASSHQRGLFYNEQFF. The CDR3 DNA reads TGTGCCAGCAGTCACCAGCGGGGCCTCTTCTACAATGAGCAGTTCTTC.

This clone was counted a few times. The J gene is TRBJ1-6, the V gene TRBV7-6, with 7 bases lining up with TRBD1. CDR1 SGHVS and CDR2 FNYEAQ come from the germline V gene. Trimming cost V 1 base and J 10 bases; bases outside gene matches: 4. The CDR3 length is 14 residues. CDR3 coding DNA: TGTGCCAGCAGCTTAGGACAGGGCAAGTCACCCCTCCACTTT. Its protein product is CASSLGQGKSPLHF.